The 2 T cell receptor beta chains below all came from one sample that was sequenced in a study of blood T cell repertoires in COVID-19. Measured with immunoSEQ multiplex PCR; TCRdb has only the in-frame clones, and not every one. The table has about 73,000 clones, roughly nine tenths seen once. The sequenced sample was peripheral blood. The source is an older man with acute or convalescent COVID-19.

This CDR3 is CATSPQGDSSPLHF. The CDR3 region has the DNA TGTGCCACCTCTCCACAGGGTGATAGTTCACCCCTCCACTTT. The V and J genes are TRBV19 and TRBJ1-6; D possibly corresponds to TRBD1 (6 bases). V was cut by 10 bases and J by 9 bases, with 19 bases left in between. CDR1 and CDR2 from the germline V gene are LNHDA and SQIVND (reference sequence). The CDR3 runs to 14 residues.

The CDR3 region has the DNA TGTGCCAGCAGCTCCGGGACAGGTGATCACCTCCACTTT. Amino acids: CASSSGTGDHLHF. The V and J genes are TRBV7-9 and TRBJ1-6; 8 bases match TRBD1. This CDR3 spans 13 amino acids. V was clipped by 4 bases and J by 15 bases; unmatched bases: 8. CDR1 and CDR2 from the germline V gene are SEHNR and FQNEAQ (reference sequence).